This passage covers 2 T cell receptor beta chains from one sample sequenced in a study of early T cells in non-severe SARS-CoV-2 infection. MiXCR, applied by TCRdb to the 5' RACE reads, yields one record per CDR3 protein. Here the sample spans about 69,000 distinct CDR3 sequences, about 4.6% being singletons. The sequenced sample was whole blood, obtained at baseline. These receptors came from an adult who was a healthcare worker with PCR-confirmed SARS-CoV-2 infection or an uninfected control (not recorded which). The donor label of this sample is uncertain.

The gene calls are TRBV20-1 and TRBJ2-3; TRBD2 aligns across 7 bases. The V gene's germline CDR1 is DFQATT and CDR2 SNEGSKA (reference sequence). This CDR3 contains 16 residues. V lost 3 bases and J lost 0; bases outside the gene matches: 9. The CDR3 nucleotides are TGCAGTGCTAGTTTGACCGGGGGGTCTAGCACAGATACGCAGTATTTT. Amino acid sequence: CSASLTGGSSTDTQYF.

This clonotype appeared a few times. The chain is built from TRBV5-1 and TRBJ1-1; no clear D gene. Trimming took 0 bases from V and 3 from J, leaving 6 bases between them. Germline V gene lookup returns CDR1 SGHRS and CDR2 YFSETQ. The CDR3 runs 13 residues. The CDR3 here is CASSLDRYTEAFF. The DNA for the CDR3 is TGCGCCAGCAGCTTGGACAGATACACTGAAGCTTTCTTT.